Following are 8 T cell receptor beta chains from one sample sequenced in a study of tissue T cells after allogeneic stem cell transplantation (dated by TCRdb to 2022 to 2024). Libraries were made using the immunoSEQ multiplex PCR assay. Here the immuneACCESS table is served through TCRdb, limited to in-frame sequences with V and J called. Missing clones are a known gap in these copies; in checked studies unresolved V genes cover under half, and the rest lacks a known reason. Across this sample there are some 4,100 clones, with around 52% seen only once. About 5.7% of the sample is held by the ten biggest clonotypes. The time point label corresponds to: mouse harvest day 7 after allogeneic transplant. Mouse grafts combined 10^7 T-cell-depleted bone marrow cells with 10^6 splenic CD5+ T cells, given via tail vein injection. Specimen: gut tissue. The receptors were sampled from a female BALB/c mouse given C57BL/6 T cells with graft-versus-host disease after an allogeneic hematopoietic cell transplant.

With regard to this clone: The genes are named according to mouse. Coverage ceases 1 residue before the CDR3 finishes, and the germline J gene fills in the end. The chain employs TRBV23 and TRBJ2-7; the table's D call TRBD1 went unverified against the DNA. The V gene's germline CDR1 is KGHTA and CDR2 FQNQQP. The CDR3 is 14 amino acids. CDR3 bases read: TGCTCCAGCAGTCAATCAGAGGGGGCCTATGAACAGTAC. Translating gives CSSSQSEGAYEQY. The whole CDR3 sequence reads CSSSQSEGAYEQYF. The variable domain in full, with the rest retrieved from reference TRBV23 and TRBJ2-7, is DAAVTQKPRYLIKMKGQEAEMKCIPEKGHTAVFWYQQKQSKELKFLIYFQNQQPLDQIDMVKERFSAVCPSSSLCSLGIRTCEAEDSALYLCSSSQSEGAYEQYFGPGTRLTVL.

This clone was found a few times. The genes are named according to mouse. With the read ending 1 residue before the CDR3 end, the germline J gene is used to fill in that end. The chain is built from TRBV13-3 and TRBJ1-3; D remains unclear. Germline V gene lookup returns CDR1 NNHDY and CDR2 SYVADS. This CDR3 spans 15 amino acids. The ends were cut back, 1 base at V and 0 bases at J, with 8 bases in the middle. CDR3 in amino acids: CASSDPENSGNTLYF. CDR3 DNA, as far as it was read: TGTGCCAGCAGTGATCCGGAGAATTCTGGAAATACGCTCTAT.

As to this clone: Here the gene names and germline are mouse. The CDR3 DNA, read in part, is TGTGCCAGCAGTCTTCCAGGGGGCGCGAACACCCAGTAC. This gives the protein CASSLPGGANTQY. The whole CDR3 is CASSLPGGANTQYF. This rearrangement joins TRBV26 to TRBJ2-5; 8 bases align to TRBD1. From the germline J gene comes the end of the CDR3, since the read stops 1 residue before it. The ends lost 3 bases at V and 7 bases at J; junction bases unmatched: 6. Germline lookup yields CDR1 KGHPV and CDR2 FQNQEV (reference sequence). The CDR3 length is 14 residues. The full variable domain, with the rest looked up from reference TRBV26 and TRBJ2-5, is NSKVIQTPRYLVKGQGQKAKMRCIPEKGHPVVFWYQQNKNNEFKFLINFQNQEVLQQIDMTEKRFSAECPSNSPCSLEIQSSEAGDSALYLCASSLPGGANTQYFGPGTRLLVL.

On this clone itself: Gene names refer to mouse genes. The read ends 1 residue shy of where the CDR3 ends; the end is completed using the germline J gene. The V gene is TRBV1, the J gene TRBJ1-1; perhaps TRBD1 as D (5 bases). The CDR3 spans 13 residues. Trimming took 2 bases from V and 4 from J, leaving 8 bases between them. The germline V gene encodes CDR1 NSQYPW and CDR2 LRSPGD (reference sequence). CDR3 region: CTCSARQGTEVFF. The sequenced part of the CDR3 DNA is TGCACCTGCAGTGCACGGCAGGGCACAGAAGTCTTC.

This clone was seen a few times. The listed genes are named as in mouse. The read gets to within 1 residue of the CDR3 end, and the germline J gene fills in the rest. The rearrangement joins TRBV13-3 to TRBJ2-7, with D perhaps given as TRBD1 or TRBD2 (6 bases each). Germline V gives CDR1 NNHDY, CDR2 SYVADS. V shed 5 bases and J shed 2 bases, with 8 bases lying between them. CDR3 length: 12 amino acids. CDR3 DNA (partial): TGTGCCAGCAGCGGGGGCGCCTATGAACAGTAC. Residues: CASSGGAYEQY. The complete CDR3 sequence is CASSGGAYEQYF.

As concerns this clone: Gene names refer to mouse genes. Read coverage stops 1 residue before the CDR3 terminus; the germline J gene supplies the remainder. The gene calls are TRBV16 and TRBJ1-3, with D unresolved. V gave up 0 bases and J gave up 4 bases, with 4 bases separating them. This CDR3 is built from 13 residues. Germline V gene sequence: CDR1 SGHSA, CDR2 FRNQAP. CDR3 sequence: CASSLEMGNTLYF. CDR3 DNA (partial): TGTGCAAGCAGCTTAGAGATGGGAAATACGCTCTAT.

As for this clone: Gene labels here are mouse ones. The CDR3 is cut off 1 residue early in the read; its end comes from the germline J gene. The chain has TRBV3 and TRBJ2-1; 9 bases match TRBD2. The CDR3 runs to 14 residues. CDR1 and CDR2 (germline): SNHLY, FYNGKV (reference sequence). V gave up 3 bases and J gave up 4 bases; unmatched junction bases: 1. The DNA read from the CDR3 is TGTGCCAGCAGCTTCGACTGGGGGTATGCTGAGCAGTTC. Its protein product is CASSFDWGYAEQF. The complete CDR3 reads CASSFDWGYAEQFF.

As concerns this clone: Gene names denote mouse genes. The missing CDR3 end, 1 residue past where the read stops, is filled in from the germline J gene. This chain links TRBV3 with TRBJ2-4; D gene uncertain. The CDR3 runs to 13 residues. Germline CDR1 SNHLY, CDR2 FYNGKV (reference sequence). The germline V and J ends were trimmed by 2 bases and 4 bases, with 7 bases remaining between them. The CDR3 loop reads CASSLTTKNTLYF. The CDR3 bases that were read are TGTGCCAGCAGCTTAACCACAAAAAACACCTTGTAC. The full variable domain, completed using reference TRBV3 and TRBJ2-4, is GPKVLQIPSHQIIDMGQMVTLNCDPVSNHLYFYWYKQILGQQMEFLVNFYNGKVMEKSKLFKDQFSVERPDGSYFTLKIQPTALEDSAVYFCASSLTTKNTLYFGAGTRLSVL.